A selection of T cell receptor beta chains follows, all from one sample in a study of OX40 agonist ivuxolimab in advanced cancers. Assay used: immunoSEQ multiplex PCR; TCRdb lists only in-frame clones, some missing. This table holds about 72,000 clones, 85% to 90% found once. The specimen comprised CD4+ or CD8+ T cells sorted from blood, sampled in a trial of the OX40 agonist ivuxolimab. Receptors originate from an adult with an advanced solid tumor such as melanoma, head and neck, liver or kidney cancer. Both conserved end residues are part of each CDR3. The order of the fields is V gene, clone size, J gene, D gene, CDR3 DNA, CDR3 protein. D genes are given only for firm matches. Clone size is stated in some rows and not others, as once, few, many or a class when expanded.

v_call: TRBV7-6
clone_size: -
j_call: TRBJ2-5
d_call: -
cdr3_nt: TGTGCCAGCAGCTTAGATCGAACAGGGAGGGAGACCCAGTACTTC
cdr3_aa: CASSLDRTGRETQYF

v_call: TRBV19
clone_size: -
j_call: TRBJ1-5
d_call: -
cdr3_nt: TGTGCCAGTAGTCCGGGTATTGGGCAGCCCCAGCATTTT
cdr3_aa: CASSPGIGQPQHF

v_call: TRBV18
clone_size: -
j_call: TRBJ2-4
d_call: TRBD1
cdr3_nt: TGTGCCAGCTCACCCGGCAGGTCCACCGGGACAGGAGAAAACATTCAGTACTTC
cdr3_aa: CASSPGRSTGTGENIQYF

v_call: TRBV2
clone_size: few
j_call: TRBJ1-2
d_call: -
cdr3_nt: TGTGCCAGCAGTACAGGGATTGGTGGCTACACCTTC
cdr3_aa: CASSTGIGGYTF

v_call: TRBV6-1
clone_size: -
j_call: TRBJ2-1
d_call: -
cdr3_nt: TGTGCCAGCAGTGAAGCGCGGGACAGAAGGGTGGGCGGTGAGCAGTTCTTC
cdr3_aa: CASSEARDRRVGGEQFF

v_call: TRBV10-3
clone_size: -
j_call: TRBJ2-5
d_call: -
cdr3_nt: TGTGCCACCCAAGATCTGGCAGGGGAGGGAGAGACCCAGTACTTC
cdr3_aa: CATQDLAGEGETQYF

v_call: TRBV9
clone_size: -
j_call: TRBJ2-7
d_call: TRBD1
cdr3_nt: TGTGCCAGCAGCGTAGTTTCAGGGGGAGAAGAGCAGTACTTC
cdr3_aa: CASSVVSGGEEQYF

v_call: TRBV19
clone_size: -
j_call: TRBJ2-3
d_call: TRBD2
cdr3_nt: TGTGCCAGTAAAAGCGGGGGGTCAGATACGCAGTATTTT
cdr3_aa: CASKSGGSDTQYF

v_call: TRBV19
clone_size: -
j_call: TRBJ1-2
d_call: -
cdr3_nt: TGTGCCAGTAGGGACCCTCGGTCAAAAGGCGCCAATGGCTACACCTTC
cdr3_aa: CASRDPRSKGANGYTF

v_call: TRBV2
clone_size: -
j_call: TRBJ1-3
d_call: TRBD1
cdr3_nt: TGTGCCAGCAGTTGGGGGGGGGACAGCTCTGGAAACACCATATATTTT
cdr3_aa: CASSWGGDSSGNTIYF

v_call: TRBV7-6
clone_size: -
j_call: TRBJ2-7
d_call: TRBD1
cdr3_nt: TGTGCCAGCAGCTTAGCCTCCGGGACAGGGTTATACGAGCAGTACTTC
cdr3_aa: CASSLASGTGLYEQYF